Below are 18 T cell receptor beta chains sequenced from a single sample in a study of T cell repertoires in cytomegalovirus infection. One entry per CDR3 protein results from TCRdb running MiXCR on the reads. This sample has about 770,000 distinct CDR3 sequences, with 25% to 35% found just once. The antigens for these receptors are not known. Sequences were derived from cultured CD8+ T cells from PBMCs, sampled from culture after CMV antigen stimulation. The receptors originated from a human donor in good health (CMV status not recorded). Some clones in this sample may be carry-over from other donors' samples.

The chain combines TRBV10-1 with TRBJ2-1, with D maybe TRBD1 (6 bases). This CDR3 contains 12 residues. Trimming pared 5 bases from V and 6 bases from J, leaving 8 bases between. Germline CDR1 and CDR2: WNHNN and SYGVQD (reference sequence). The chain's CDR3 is CASSMDSNEQFF. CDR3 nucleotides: TGCGCCAGCAGTATGGACAGCAATGAGCAGTTCTTC.

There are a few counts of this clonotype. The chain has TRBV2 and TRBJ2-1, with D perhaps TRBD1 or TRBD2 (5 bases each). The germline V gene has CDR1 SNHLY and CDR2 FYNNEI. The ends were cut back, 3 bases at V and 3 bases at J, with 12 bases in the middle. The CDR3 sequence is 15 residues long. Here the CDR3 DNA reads TGTGCCAGCAGTGACCCGGGACGGAGCTACAATGAGCAGTTCTTC. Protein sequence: CASSDPGRSYNEQFF. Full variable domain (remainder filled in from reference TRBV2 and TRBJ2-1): EPEVTQTPSHQVTQMGQEVILRCVPISNHLYFYWYRQILGQKVEFLVSFYNNEISEKSEIFDDQFSVERPDGSNFTLKIRSTKLEDSAMYFCASSDPGRSYNEQFFGPGTRLTVL.

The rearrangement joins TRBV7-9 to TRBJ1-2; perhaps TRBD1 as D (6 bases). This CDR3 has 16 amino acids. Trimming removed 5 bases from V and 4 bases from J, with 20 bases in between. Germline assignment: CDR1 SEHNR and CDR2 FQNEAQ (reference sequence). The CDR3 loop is CASSPLGGALRYGYTF. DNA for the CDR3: TGTGCCAGCAGCCCGTTAGGGGGGGCGCTTCGCTATGGCTACACCTTC.

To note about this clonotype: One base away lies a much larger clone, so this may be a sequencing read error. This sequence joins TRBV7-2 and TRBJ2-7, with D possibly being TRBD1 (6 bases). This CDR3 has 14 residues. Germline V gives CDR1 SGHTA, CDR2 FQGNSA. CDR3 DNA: TGTGCCGGCAGCTTAACCGAGGGGGTATACGAGCAGTACTTC. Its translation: CAGSLTEGVYEQYF.

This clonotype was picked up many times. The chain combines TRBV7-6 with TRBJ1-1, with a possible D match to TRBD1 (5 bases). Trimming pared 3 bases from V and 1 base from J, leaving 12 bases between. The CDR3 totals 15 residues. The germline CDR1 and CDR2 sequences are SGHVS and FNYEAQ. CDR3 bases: TGTGCCAGCAGCTTGGGAAAGGGGTGGAACACTGAAGCTTTCTTT. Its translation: CASSLGKGWNTEAFF.

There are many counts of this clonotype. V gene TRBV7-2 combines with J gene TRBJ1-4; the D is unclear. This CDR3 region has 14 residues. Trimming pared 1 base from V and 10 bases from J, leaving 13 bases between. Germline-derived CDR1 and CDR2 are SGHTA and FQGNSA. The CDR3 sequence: CASSLETSDGKLFF. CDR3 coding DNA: TGTGCCAGCAGCTTAGAGACCTCTGACGGAAAACTGTTTTTT.

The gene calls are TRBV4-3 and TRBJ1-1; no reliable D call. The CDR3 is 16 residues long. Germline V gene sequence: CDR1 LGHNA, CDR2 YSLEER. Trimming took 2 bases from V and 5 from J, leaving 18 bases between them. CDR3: CASSQSSGWSGTEAFF. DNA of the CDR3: TGCGCCAGCAGCCAATCCTCGGGCTGGAGTGGAACTGAAGCTTTCTTT.

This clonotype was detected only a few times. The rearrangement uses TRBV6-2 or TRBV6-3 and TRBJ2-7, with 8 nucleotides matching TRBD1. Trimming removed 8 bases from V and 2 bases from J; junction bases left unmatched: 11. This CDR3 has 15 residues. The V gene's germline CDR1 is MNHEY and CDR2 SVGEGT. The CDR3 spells CASYVGTGNPYEQYF. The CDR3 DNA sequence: TGTGCCAGCTATGTCGGGACAGGTAATCCCTACGAGCAGTACTTC.

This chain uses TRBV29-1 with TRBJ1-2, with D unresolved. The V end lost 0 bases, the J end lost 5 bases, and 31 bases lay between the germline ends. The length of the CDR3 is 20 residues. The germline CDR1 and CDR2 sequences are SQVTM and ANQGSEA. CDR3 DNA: TGCAGCGTTGAAGATCGGGTAGAGTTTAGAGCGCCGTCTCTCTCTTATGGCTACACCTTC. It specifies CSVEDRVEFRAPSLSYGYTF.

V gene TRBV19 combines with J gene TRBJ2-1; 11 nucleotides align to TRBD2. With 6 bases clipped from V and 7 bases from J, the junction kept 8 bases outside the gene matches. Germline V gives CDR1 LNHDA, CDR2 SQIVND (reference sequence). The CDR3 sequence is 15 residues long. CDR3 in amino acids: CASRELAGVGNEQFF. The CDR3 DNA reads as TGTGCCAGTAGGGAACTAGCGGGGGTAGGGAATGAGCAGTTCTTC. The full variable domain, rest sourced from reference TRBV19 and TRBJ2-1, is DGGITQSPKYLFRKEGQNVTLSCEQNLNHDAMYWYRQDPGQGLRLIYYSQIVNDFQKGDIAEGYSVSREKKESFPLTVTSAQKNPTAFYLCASRELAGVGNEQFFGPGTRLTVL.

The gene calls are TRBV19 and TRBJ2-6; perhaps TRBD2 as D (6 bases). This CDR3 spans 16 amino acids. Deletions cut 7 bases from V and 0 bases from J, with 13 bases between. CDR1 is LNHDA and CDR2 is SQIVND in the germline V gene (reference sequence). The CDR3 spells CASNWDGSSGANVLTF. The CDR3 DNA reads TGTGCCAGTAACTGGGACGGGAGCTCTGGGGCCAACGTCCTGACTTTC. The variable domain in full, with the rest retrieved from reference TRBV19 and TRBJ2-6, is DGGITQSPKYLFRKEGQNVTLSCEQNLNHDAMYWYRQDPGQGLRLIYYSQIVNDFQKGDIAEGYSVSREKKESFPLTVTSAQKNPTAFYLCASNWDGSSGANVLTFGAGSRLTVL.

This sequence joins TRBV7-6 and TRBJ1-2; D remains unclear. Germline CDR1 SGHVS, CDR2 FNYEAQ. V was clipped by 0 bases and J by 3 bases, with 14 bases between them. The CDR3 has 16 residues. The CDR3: CASSLAESRGHYGYTF. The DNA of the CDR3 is TGTGCCAGCAGCTTAGCGGAGAGTAGAGGGCACTATGGCTACACCTTC.

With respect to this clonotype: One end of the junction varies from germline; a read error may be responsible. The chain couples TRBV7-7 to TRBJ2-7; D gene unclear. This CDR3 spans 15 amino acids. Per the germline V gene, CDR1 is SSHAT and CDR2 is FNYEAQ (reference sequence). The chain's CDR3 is CASSLGSGPYYEQYF. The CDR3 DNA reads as TGTGCTAGCAGCTTAGGCTCGGGCCCGTACTACGAGCAGTACTTC.

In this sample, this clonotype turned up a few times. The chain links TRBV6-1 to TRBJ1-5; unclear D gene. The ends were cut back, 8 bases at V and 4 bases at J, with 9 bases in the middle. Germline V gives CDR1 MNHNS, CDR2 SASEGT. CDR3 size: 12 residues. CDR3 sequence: CASPNRNQPQHF. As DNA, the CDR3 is TGTGCCAGCCCGAACAGAAATCAGCCCCAGCATTTT.

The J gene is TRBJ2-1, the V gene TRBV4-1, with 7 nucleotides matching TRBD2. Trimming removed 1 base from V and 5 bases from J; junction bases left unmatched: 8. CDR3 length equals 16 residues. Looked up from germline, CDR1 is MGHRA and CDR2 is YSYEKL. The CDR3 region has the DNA TGCGCCAGCAGCCAAGTGGTAGCGGGCGGACACAATGAGCAGTTCTTC. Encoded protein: CASSQVVAGGHNEQFF.

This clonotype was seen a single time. The CDR3, as DNA: TGTGCCAGCAGTTTAGAAGTCCGGGGGCGCGGCTACACCTTC. Amino acid sequence: CASSLEVRGRGYTF. The chain is built from TRBV28 and TRBJ1-2, with D maybe TRBD1 (6 bases). This CDR3 spans 14 amino acids. V shed 2 bases and J shed 8 bases, with 15 bases lying between them. Germline V gene data show CDR1 as MDHEN and CDR2 as SYDVKM.

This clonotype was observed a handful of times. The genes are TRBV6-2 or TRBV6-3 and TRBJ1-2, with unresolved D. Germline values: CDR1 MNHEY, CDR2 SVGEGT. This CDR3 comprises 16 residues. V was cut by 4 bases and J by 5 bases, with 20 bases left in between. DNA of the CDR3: TGTGCCAGCAGTTTTTACAGACGGTTCTGGGATTATGGCTACACCTTC. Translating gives CASSFYRRFWDYGYTF.

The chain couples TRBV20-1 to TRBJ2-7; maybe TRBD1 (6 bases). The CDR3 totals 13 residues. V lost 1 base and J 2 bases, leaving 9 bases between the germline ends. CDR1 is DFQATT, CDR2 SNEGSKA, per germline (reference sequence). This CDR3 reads CSARGQGPYEQYF. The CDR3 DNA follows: TGCAGTGCTAGAGGGCAGGGGCCCTACGAGCAGTACTTC.